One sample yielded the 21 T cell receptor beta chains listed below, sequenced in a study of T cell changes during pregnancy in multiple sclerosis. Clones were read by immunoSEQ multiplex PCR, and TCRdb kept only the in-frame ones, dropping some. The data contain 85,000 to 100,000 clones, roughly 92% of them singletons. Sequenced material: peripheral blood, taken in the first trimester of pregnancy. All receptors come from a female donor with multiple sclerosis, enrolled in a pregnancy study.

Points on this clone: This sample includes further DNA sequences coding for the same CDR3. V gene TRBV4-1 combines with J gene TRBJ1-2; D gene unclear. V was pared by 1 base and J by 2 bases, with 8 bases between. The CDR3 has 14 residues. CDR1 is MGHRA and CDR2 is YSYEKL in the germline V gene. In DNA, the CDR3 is TGCGCCAGCAGCCAAGTGACGGGAAACTATGGCTACACCTTC. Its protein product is CASSQVTGNYGYTF.

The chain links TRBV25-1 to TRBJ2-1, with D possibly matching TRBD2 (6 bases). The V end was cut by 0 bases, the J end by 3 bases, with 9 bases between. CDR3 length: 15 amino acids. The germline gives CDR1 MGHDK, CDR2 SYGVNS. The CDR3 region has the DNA TGTGCCAGCAGTGAATATCCGGGAGACTACAATGAGCAGTTCTTC. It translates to CASSEYPGDYNEQFF. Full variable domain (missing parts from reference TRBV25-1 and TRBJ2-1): EADIYQTPRYLVIGTGKKITLECSQTMGHDKMYWYQQDPGMELHLIHYSYGVNSTEKGDLSSESTVSRIRTEHFPLTLESARPSHTSQYLCASSEYPGDYNEQFFGPGTRLTVL.

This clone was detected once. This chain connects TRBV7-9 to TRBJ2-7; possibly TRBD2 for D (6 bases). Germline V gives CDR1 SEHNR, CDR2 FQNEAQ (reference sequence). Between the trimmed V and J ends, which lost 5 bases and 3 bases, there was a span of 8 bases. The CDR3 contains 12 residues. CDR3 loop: CASSRGNYEQYF. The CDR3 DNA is TGTGCCAGCAGCCGGGGGAACTACGAGCAGTACTTC.

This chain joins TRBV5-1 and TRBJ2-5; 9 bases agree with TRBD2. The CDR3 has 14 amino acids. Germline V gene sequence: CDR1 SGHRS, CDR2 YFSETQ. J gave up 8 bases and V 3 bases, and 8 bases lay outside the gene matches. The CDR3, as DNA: TGCGCCAGCAGCTCCAGCGGGGGGCCGGACACCCAGTACTTC. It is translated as CASSSSGGPDTQYF.

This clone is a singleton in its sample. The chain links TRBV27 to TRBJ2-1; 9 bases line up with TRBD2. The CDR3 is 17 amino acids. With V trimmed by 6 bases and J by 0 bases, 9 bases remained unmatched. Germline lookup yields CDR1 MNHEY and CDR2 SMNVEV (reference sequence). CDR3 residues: CASSSGLAWGSYNEQFF. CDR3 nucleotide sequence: TGTGCCAGCAGCTCCGGACTAGCGTGGGGCTCCTACAATGAGCAGTTCTTC.

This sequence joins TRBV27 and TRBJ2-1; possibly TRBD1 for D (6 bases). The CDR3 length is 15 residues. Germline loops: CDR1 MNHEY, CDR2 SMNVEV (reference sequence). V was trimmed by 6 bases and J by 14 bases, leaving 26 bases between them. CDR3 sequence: CASSLARFSRGVEFF. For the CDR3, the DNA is TGTGCCAGCAGCCTCGCCCGATTCAGCAGGGGCGTCGAGTTCTTC.

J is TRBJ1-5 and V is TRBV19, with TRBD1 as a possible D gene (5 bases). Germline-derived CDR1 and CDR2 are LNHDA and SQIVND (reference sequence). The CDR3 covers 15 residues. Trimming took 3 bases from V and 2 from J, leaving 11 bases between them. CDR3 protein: CASSIPRAGNQPQHF. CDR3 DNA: TGTGCCAGTAGTATCCCCAGGGCGGGCAATCAGCCCCAGCATTTT.

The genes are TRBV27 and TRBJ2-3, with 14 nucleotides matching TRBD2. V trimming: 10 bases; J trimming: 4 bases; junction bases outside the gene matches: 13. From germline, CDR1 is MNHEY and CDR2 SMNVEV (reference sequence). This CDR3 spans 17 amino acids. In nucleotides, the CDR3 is TGTGCCACACGTCCGGGACTAGCGGGAGTACTCTCAGATACGCAGTATTTT. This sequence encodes CATRPGLAGVLSDTQYF.

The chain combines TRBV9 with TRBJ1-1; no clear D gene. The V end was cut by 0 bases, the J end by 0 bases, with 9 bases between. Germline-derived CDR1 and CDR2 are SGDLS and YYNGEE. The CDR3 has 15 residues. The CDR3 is CASSVDASLNTEAFF. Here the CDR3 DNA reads TGTGCCAGCAGCGTAGACGCCAGTTTGAACACTGAAGCTTTCTTT.

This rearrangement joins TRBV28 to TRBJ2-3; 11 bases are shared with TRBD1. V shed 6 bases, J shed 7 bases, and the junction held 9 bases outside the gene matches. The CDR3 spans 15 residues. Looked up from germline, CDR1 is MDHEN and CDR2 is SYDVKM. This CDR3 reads CASRTPGQGEHTQYF. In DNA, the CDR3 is TGTGCCAGCAGAACGCCGGGACAGGGGGAACATACGCAGTATTTT.

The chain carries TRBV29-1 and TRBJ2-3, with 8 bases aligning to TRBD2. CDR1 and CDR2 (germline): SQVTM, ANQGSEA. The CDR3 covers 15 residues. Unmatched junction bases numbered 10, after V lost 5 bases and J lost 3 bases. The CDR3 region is CSVPPRGGGTDTQYF. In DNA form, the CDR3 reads TGCAGCGTTCCTCCACGGGGGGGCGGGACAGATACGCAGTATTTT.

The CDR3 loop is CASSDPGLTEAFF. The CDR3 region has the DNA TGTGCCAGCAGTGACCCAGGACTTACTGAAGCTTTCTTT. The chain links TRBV25-1 to TRBJ1-1; D not certain. Germline V gives CDR1 MGHDK, CDR2 SYGVNS. Trimming removed 3 bases at V and 5 bases at J, with 10 bases between. The CDR3 spans 13 residues. The entire variable domain, with the rest obtained from reference TRBV25-1 and TRBJ1-1, is as follows: EADIYQTPRYLVIGTGKKITLECSQTMGHDKMYWYQQDPGMELHLIHYSYGVNSTEKGDLSSESTVSRIRTEHFPLTLESARPSHTSQYLCASSDPGLTEAFFGQGTRLTVV.

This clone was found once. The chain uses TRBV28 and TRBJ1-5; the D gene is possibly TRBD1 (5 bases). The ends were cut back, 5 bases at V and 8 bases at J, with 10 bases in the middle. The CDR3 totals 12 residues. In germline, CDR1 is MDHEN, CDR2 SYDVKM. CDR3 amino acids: CASSQGLEPQHF. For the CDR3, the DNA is TGTGCCAGCAGTCAGGGTCTGGAGCCCCAGCATTTT.

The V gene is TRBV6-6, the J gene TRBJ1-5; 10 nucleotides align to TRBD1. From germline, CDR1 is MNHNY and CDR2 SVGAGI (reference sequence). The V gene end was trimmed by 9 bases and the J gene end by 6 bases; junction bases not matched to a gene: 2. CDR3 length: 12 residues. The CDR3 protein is CASRQGAQPQHF. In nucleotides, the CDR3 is TGTGCCAGTCGACAGGGGGCTCAGCCCCAGCATTTT.

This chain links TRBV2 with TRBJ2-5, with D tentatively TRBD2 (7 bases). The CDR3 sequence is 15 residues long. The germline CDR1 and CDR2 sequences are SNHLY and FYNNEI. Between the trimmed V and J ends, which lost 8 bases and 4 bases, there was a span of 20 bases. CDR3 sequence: CASPSDRGARETQYF. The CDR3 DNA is TGTGCCAGCCCGTCGGATCGGGGGGCGCGAGAGACCCAGTACTTC.

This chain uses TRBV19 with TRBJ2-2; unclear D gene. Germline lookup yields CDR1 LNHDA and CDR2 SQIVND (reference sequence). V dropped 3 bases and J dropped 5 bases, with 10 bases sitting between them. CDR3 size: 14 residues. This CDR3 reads CASSIRPGTGELFF. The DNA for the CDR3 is TGTGCCAGTAGTATTCGGCCAGGAACCGGGGAGCTGTTTTTT.

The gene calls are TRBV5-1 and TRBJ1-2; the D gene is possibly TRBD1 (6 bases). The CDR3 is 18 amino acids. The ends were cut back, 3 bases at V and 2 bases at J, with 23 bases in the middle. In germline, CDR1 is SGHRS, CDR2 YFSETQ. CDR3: CASSSLAGGQGLNYGYTF. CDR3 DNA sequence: TGCGCCAGCAGCTCCCTTGCCGGGGGGCAGGGATTAAACTATGGCTACACCTTC.

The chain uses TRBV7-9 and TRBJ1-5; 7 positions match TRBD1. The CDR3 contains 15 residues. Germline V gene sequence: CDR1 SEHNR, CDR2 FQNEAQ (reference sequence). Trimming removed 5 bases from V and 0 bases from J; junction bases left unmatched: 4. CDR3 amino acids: CASSRQGHSNQPQHF. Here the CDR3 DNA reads TGTGCCAGCAGCCGACAGGGCCATAGCAATCAGCCCCAGCATTTT.

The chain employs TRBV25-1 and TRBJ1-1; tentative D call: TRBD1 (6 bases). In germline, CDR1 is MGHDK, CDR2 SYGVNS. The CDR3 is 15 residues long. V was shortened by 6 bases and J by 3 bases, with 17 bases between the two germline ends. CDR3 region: CASRETGARHTEAFF. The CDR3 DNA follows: TGTGCCAGCAGGGAGACAGGAGCTCGGCACACTGAAGCTTTCTTT.

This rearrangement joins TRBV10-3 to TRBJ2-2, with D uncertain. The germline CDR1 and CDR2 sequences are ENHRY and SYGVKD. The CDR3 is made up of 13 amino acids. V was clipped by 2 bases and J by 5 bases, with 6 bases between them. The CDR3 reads CAISEAVTGELFF. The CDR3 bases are TGTGCCATCAGTGAGGCGGTGACCGGGGAGCTGTTTTTT.

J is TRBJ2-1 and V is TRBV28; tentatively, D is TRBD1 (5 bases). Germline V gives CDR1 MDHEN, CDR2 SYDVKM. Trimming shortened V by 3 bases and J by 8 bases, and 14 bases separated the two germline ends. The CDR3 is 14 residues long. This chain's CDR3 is CASSLAGKRDEQFF. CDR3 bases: TGTGCCAGCAGTTTGGCAGGGAAGCGCGATGAGCAGTTCTTC.